The 20 T cell receptor beta chains reported below all come from one sample, sequenced in a study of T cell repertoires in cytomegalovirus infection. One entry per CDR3 protein, called by TCRdb with MiXCR from the reads. The table shows about 360,000 distinct CDR3 sequences, with 15% to 20% occurring only once. Sequenced material: PBMCs. These receptors were obtained from a human donor in good health (CMV status not recorded). Some clones in this sample may be carry-over from other donors' samples.

This clonotype appeared many times. The chain uses TRBV11-2 and TRBJ1-4, with D possibly matching TRBD1 (6 bases). Trimming took off 5 bases at V and 0 bases at J, with 13 bases between the two ends. Per germline, CDR1 SGHAT and CDR2 FQNNGV. CDR3 length: 16 residues. Here the CDR3 reads CASSPRQAATNEKLFF. The CDR3 DNA is TGTGCCAGCAGCCCACGACAGGCGGCAACTAATGAAAAACTGTTTTTT.

The V and J genes are TRBV20-1 and TRBJ2-3; weak D call: TRBD2 (6 bases). The CDR3 runs to 12 residues. The germline V and J ends were trimmed by 8 bases and 2 bases, with 11 bases remaining between them. CDR1 DFQATT and CDR2 SNEGSKA come from the germline V gene (reference sequence). In DNA form, the CDR3 reads TGCAGTCGGGACTCAGTCACAGATACGCAGTATTTT. The encoded protein is CSRDSVTDTQYF.

The gene calls are TRBV6-1 and TRBJ2-1, with D tentatively TRBD1 (5 bases). The V end was cut by 0 bases, the J end by 6 bases, with 15 bases between. CDR1 is MNHNS and CDR2 is SASEGT in the germline V gene. The CDR3 covers 16 residues. The CDR3 is CASSEADAGYGNEQFF. As DNA, the CDR3 is TGTGCCAGCAGTGAAGCGGACGCAGGGTACGGCAATGAGCAGTTCTTC.

With regard to this clonotype: The junction departs from the called germline gene at one end, perhaps through a read error. The CDR3 loop is CASSLGGIGTHQLF. The CDR3, as DNA: TGTGCCAGCAGCTTGGGAGGGATAGGGACTCATCAGCTCTTC. The V gene is TRBV5-4, the J gene TRBJ2-1, with TRBD2 as a possible D gene (6 bases). The CDR3 runs to 14 residues. CDR1 and CDR2 (germline): SGHNT, YYREEE (reference sequence).

V and J are TRBV20-1 and TRBJ2-5; no definite D call. Trimming shortened V by 1 base and J by 1 base, and 10 bases separated the two germline ends. Germline-derived CDR1 and CDR2 are DFQATT and SNEGSKA (reference sequence). This CDR3 spans 14 amino acids. Here the CDR3 reads CSARGPGRQETQYF. Written as DNA, the CDR3 is TGCAGTGCTAGAGGTCCGGGCCGCCAAGAGACCCAGTACTTC.

The chain employs TRBV2 and TRBJ2-1; 7 nucleotides align to TRBD1. The junction had 14 bases not matched to a gene; V was cut back by 6 bases and J by 0 bases. Per the germline V gene, CDR1 is SNHLY and CDR2 is FYNNEI. The CDR3 contains 18 residues. The CDR3 coding sequence is TGTGCCAGCAGGCCCGGGACAGTCAAAAGAAGCTCCTACAATGAGCAGTTCTTC. Translation: CASRPGTVKRSSYNEQFF. Filled out from reference TRBV2 and TRBJ2-1, the complete variable domain reads EPEVTQTPSHQVTQMGQEVILRCVPISNHLYFYWYRQILGQKVEFLVSFYNNEISEKSEIFDDQFSVERPDGSNFTLKIRSTKLEDSAMYFCASRPGTVKRSSYNEQFFGPGTRLTVL.

In nucleotides, the CDR3 is TGCGCCAGCAGCCGTATGACAGGGCTTACCCAAGAGACCCAGTACTTC. This encodes CASSRMTGLTQETQYF. The V gene is TRBV5-1, the J gene TRBJ2-5, with TRBD1 matching over 7 bases. Germline trimming cut 4 bases from V and 1 base from J; bases unmatched to any gene: 10. The CDR3 has 16 residues. The germline V gene encodes CDR1 SGHRS and CDR2 YFSETQ.

In this sample, this clonotype turned up a few times. The chain employs TRBV6-1 and TRBJ1-2; tentative D call: TRBD1 (6 bases). CDR3 length: 12 amino acids. The germline CDR1 and CDR2 sequences are MNHNS and SASEGT. Trimming cost V 10 bases and J 4 bases, with 13 bases left between them. DNA of the CDR3: TGTGCCATAGGGGGGACGGGCTATGGCTACACCTTC. Translating it yields CAIGGTGYGYTF.

This clonotype came up a few times. The chain employs TRBV19 and TRBJ2-2, with 9 bases aligning to TRBD1. The germline CDR1 and CDR2 sequences are LNHDA and SQIVND (reference sequence). The CDR3 has 16 amino acids. V shed 5 bases, J shed 2 bases, and the junction held 6 bases outside the gene matches. CDR3 region: CASSWRTGANTGELFF. CDR3 bases: TGTGCCAGTAGTTGGCGGACAGGGGCAAACACCGGGGAGCTGTTTTTT.

This clonotype has more than one count but fewer than ten. This sequence joins TRBV7-7 and TRBJ2-3; 7 positions match TRBD1. Germline V CDR1 and CDR2: SSHAT, FNYEAQ (reference sequence). The J segment lost 8 bases and the V segment lost 5 bases, leaving 7 bases of the junction unmatched. This CDR3 contains 13 residues. The CDR3 bases are TGTGCCAGCAGCACCTACAGGGGCGGTACGCAGTATTTT. This encodes CASSTYRGGTQYF.

This clonotype was observed at least ten times. The chain recombines TRBV28 with TRBJ2-1, with a weak D call TRBD2 (9 bases). V was cut by 3 bases and J by 8 bases, with 20 bases left in between. The germline gives CDR1 MDHEN, CDR2 SYDVKM. The CDR3 spans 16 residues. For the CDR3, the DNA is TGTGCCAGCAGTTTCCCCAGGGGGCGGGGGGGTCATGAGCAGTTCTTC. This sequence encodes CASSFPRGRGGHEQFF.

The chain has TRBV4-3 and TRBJ1-5; 8 nucleotides align to TRBD1. Losses at the gene ends were 0 bases for V and 0 bases for J; bases not matched to a gene: 16. Germline CDR1 and CDR2: LGHNA and YSLEER. The CDR3 is 21 residues long. The CDR3 region has the DNA TGCGCCAGCAGCCAAGATCATGTCCCCGGGGACAGGAGGCATAGCAATCAGCCCCAGCATTTT. Its protein product is CASSQDHVPGDRRHSNQPQHF.

This chain connects TRBV4-2 to TRBJ2-2; 8 bases are shared with TRBD1. CDR3 length: 17 amino acids. Per germline, CDR1 LGHNA and CDR2 YNFKEQ. Trimming took 0 bases from V and 2 from J; bases not matched to a gene: 5. CDR3 nucleotide sequence: TGTGCCAGCAGCCAAGATCAGGGGGCGGACAACACCGGGGAGCTGTTTTTT. Residues: CASSQDQGADNTGELFF.

The chain uses TRBV20-1 and TRBJ2-3; D perhaps matches TRBD2 (5 bases). V lost 3 bases to trimming and J lost 8 bases, with 18 bases between them. CDR1 and CDR2 from the germline V gene are DFQATT and SNEGSKA (reference sequence). The CDR3 has 14 amino acids. CDR3 loop: CSASGPARGGTQYF. DNA of the CDR3: TGCAGTGCTAGCGGACCTGCCCGCGGAGGTACGCAGTATTTT.

The gene calls are TRBV12-5 and TRBJ1-1; D gene unclear. Germline CDR1 is LGHNT and CDR2 is FRNRAP. The CDR3 has 14 residues. The V end lost 0 bases, the J end lost 11 bases, and 16 bases lay between the germline ends. CDR3 bases: TGTGCTAGTGGTTTGGTACTCAAGGGCGTGTCGGCTTTCTTT. It encodes CASGLVLKGVSAFF.

The chain links TRBV7-9 to TRBJ2-5; 12 nucleotides agree with TRBD1. Germline-derived CDR1 and CDR2 are SEHNR and FQNEAQ (reference sequence). This CDR3 region has 14 residues. J gave up 4 bases and V 4 bases, and 1 base lay outside the gene matches. In DNA form, the CDR3 reads TGTGCCAGCAGCTCGGGACAGGGGGCAGAGACCCAGTACTTC. Protein: CASSSGQGAETQYF.

This clonotype was counted at least ten times. This chain links TRBV7-8 with TRBJ2-1, with TRBD2 matching 9 bases. CDR1 SGHVS and CDR2 FQNEAQ come from the germline V gene. There are 15 residues in the CDR3. Germline trimming cut 1 base from V and 6 bases from J; bases unmatched to any gene: 4. CDR3 in amino acids: CASSLGAGGRNEQFF. CDR3 sequence (DNA): TGTGCCAGCAGCTTAGGAGCGGGGGGCCGCAATGAGCAGTTCTTC.

This clonotype was seen repeatedly, ten times or more. J is TRBJ2-7 and V is TRBV7-2; D is possibly TRBD1 (6 bases). The CDR3 spans 12 residues. Germline assignment: CDR1 SGHTA and CDR2 FQGNSA. Deletions cut 5 bases from V and 7 bases from J, with 12 bases between. The CDR3 nucleotides read TGTGCCAGCAGCGGGACACGGCGGGAGCAGTACTTC. This encodes CASSGTRREQYF.

This clonotype was detected many times. This chain links TRBV7-2 with TRBJ2-7, with 12 positions matching TRBD2. This CDR3 is 18 amino acids long. The germline CDR1 and CDR2 sequences are SGHTA and FQGNSA. Losses at the gene ends were 3 bases for V and 3 bases for J; bases not matched to a gene: 12. CDR3 nucleotides: TGTGCCAGCAGCTTCCGAATTCGGACTAGCGGGGCCTACTACGAGCAGTACTTC. It yields the protein CASSFRIRTSGAYYEQYF.

The chain employs TRBV10-3 and TRBJ2-7, with TRBD1 identical over 9 bases. CDR1 is ENHRY, CDR2 SYGVKD, per germline. The CDR3 is 17 residues long. The trim removed 6 bases at V and 1 base at J, leaving 13 bases unmatched. The CDR3 sequence is CAIRSPGQGFLSYEQYF. The CDR3 DNA reads TGTGCCATCAGGTCTCCGGGACAGGGCTTTCTTTCCTACGAGCAGTACTTC.